This T cell receptor (beta chain) is drawn from a study of T cells after posttransplantation cyclophosphamide. General observations from the study: Donor-recipient repertoire similarity was low at 1-2 months, rising over year one. After PTCy, TRB diversity resembled that of CNI/methotrexate controls. Tissue-infiltrating T cells from skin or gut overlapped little with blood T cells.

CDR3 size: 14 residues. Trimming took off 1 base at V and 8 bases at J, with 12 bases between the two ends. The germline V gene has CDR1 SGHVS and CDR2 FNYEAQ. Cells defined as naive were viable CD3+CD4+ or CD3+CD8+ and CCR7+CD45RA+CD45RO-CD95-CD27+CD28+. Peripheral blood was collected from the related graft donor on the marrow donation day. The method was immunoSEQ multiplex PCR; TCRdb's version includes in-frame clones alone and lacks a portion of them. The table has some 9,700 clones, 95% to 98% seen once. Concerning this clone: Its specificity is not known.

The sequenced material came from naive CD4+ T cells sorted from PBMCs. This sequence originates from a woman aged 55 to 70 in good health, CMV-negative, and a related stem cell transplant donor. The chain recombines TRBV7-6 with TRBJ2-1; D may be TRBD1 (6 bases). The DNA for the CDR3 is TGTGCCAGCAGCTTAGGTGCCAGGGGAGATGAGCAGTTCTTC. It is translated as CASSLGARGDEQFF.